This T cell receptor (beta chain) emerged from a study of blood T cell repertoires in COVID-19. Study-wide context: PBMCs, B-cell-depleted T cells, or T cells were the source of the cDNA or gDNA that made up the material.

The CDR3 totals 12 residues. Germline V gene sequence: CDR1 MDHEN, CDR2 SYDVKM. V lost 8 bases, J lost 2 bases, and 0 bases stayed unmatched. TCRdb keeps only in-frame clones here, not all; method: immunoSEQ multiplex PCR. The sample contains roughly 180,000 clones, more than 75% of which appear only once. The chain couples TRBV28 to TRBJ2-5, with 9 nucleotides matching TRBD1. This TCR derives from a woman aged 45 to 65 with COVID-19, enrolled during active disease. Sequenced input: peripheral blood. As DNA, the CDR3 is TGTGCCAGCGGACAGGGGCAAGAGACCCAGTACTTC. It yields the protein CASGQGQETQYF.